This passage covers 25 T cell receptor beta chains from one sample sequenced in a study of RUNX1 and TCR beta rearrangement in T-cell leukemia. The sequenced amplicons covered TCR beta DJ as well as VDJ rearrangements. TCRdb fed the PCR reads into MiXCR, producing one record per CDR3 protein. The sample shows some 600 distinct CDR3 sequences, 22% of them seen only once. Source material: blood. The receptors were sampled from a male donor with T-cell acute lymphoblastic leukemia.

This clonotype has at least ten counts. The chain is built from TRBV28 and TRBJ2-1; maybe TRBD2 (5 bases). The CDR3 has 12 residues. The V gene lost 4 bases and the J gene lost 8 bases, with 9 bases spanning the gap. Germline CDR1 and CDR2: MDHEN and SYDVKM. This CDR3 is CASSSGFDEQFF. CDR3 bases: TGTGCCAGCAGTTCGGGGTTCGATGAGCAGTTCTTC.

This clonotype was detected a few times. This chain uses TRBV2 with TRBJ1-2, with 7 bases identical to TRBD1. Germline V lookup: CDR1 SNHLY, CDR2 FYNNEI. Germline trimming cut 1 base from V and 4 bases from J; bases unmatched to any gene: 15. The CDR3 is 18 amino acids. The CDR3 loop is CASSEEPIGTVRRYGYTF. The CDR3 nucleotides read TGTGCCAGCAGTGAAGAGCCTATAGGGACAGTACGGCGCTATGGCTACACCTTC.

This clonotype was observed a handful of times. CDR3 nucleotides: TGTGCCAGCAGTTTTGGGGGGGCAAGGAGCAATCAGCCCCAGCATTTT. Residues: CASSFGGARSNQPQHF. This sequence joins TRBV28 and TRBJ1-5; TRBD1 might be the D (6 bases). Germline assignment: CDR1 MDHEN and CDR2 SYDVKM. The CDR3 sequence is 16 residues long. The V gene lost 3 bases and the J gene lost 1 base, with 13 bases spanning the gap.

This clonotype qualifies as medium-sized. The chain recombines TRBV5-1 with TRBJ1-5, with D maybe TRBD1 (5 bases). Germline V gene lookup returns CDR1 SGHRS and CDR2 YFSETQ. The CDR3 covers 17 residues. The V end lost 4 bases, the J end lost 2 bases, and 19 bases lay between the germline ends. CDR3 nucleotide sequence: TGCGCCAGCAGCCCTACGGGGGGGAAAACTGGCAATCAGCCCCAGCATTTT. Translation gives CASSPTGGKTGNQPQHF.

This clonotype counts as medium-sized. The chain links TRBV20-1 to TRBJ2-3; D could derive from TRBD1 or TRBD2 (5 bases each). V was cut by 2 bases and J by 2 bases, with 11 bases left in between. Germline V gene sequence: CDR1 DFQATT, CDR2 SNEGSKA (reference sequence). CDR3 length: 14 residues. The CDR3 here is CSARPGAITDTQYF. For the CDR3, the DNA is TGCAGTGCTAGACCCGGGGCCATCACAGATACGCAGTATTTT.

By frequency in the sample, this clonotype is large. This chain's CDR3 is CASSQKERLGRNQPQHF. The DNA for the CDR3 is TGCGCCAGCAGCCAAAAGGAGAGGTTAGGGCGCAATCAGCCCCAGCATTTT. The V call is TRBV4-1, the J call TRBJ1-5, with D unclear. CDR3 length: 17 amino acids. Trimming removed 2 bases from V and 2 bases from J, with 16 bases in between. Germline V gene lookup returns CDR1 MGHRA and CDR2 YSYEKL.

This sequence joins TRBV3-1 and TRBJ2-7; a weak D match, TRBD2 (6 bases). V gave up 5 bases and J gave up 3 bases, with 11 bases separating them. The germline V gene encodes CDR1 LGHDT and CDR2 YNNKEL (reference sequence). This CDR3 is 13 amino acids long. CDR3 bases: TGTGCCAGCAGCAATGGGGGGATCTACGAGCAGTACTTC. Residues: CASSNGGIYEQYF.

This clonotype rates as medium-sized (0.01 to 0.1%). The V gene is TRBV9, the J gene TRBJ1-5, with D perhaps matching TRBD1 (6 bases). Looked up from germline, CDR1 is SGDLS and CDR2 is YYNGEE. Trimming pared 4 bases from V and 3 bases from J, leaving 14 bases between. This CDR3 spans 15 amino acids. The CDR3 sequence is CASSSRGWANQPQHF. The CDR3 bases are TGTGCCAGCAGCTCCAGGGGTTGGGCCAATCAGCCCCAGCATTTT.

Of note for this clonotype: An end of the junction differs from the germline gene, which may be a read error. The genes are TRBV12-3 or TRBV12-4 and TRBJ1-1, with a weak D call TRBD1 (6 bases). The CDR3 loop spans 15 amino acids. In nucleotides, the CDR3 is TGTGCCAGCAGCCCCAGGGGTTCGGTGCTTGCTGAAGCGGGCTTT. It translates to CASSPRGSVLAEAGF.

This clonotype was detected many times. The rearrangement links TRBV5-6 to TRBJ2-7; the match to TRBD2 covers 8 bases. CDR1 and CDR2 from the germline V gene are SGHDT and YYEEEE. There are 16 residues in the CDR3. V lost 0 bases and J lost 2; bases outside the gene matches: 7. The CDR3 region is CASSLGPREGPYEQYF. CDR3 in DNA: TGTGCCAGCAGCTTGGGGCCTCGGGAGGGCCCCTACGAGCAGTACTTC. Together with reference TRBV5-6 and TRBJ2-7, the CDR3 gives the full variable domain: DAGVTQSPTHLIKTRGQQVTLRCSPKSGHDTVSWYQQALGQGPQFIFQYYEEEERQRGNFPDRFSGHQFPNYSSELNVNALLLGDSALYLCASSLGPREGPYEQYFGPGTRLTVT.

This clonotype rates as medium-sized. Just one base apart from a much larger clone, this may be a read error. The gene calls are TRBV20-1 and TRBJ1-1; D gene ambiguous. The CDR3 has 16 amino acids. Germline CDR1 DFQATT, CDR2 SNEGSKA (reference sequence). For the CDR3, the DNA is TGCAGTGCTAGTGGGTGGGGAGACCCGAGGACGACTGGAGCTTTCTTT. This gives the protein CSASGWGDPRTTGAFF.

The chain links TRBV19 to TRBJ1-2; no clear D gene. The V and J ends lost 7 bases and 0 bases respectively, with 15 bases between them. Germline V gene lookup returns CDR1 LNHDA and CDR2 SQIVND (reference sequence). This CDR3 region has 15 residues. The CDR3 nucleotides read TGTGCCAGTATCCCCGAGGCCAGAGCTAACTATGGCTACACCTTC. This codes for CASIPEARANYGYTF.

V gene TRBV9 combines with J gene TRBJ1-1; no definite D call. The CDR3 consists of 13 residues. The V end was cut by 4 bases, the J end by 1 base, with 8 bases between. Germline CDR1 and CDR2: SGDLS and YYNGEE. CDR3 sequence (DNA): TGTGCCAGCAGCCCTCGACAGAACACTGAAGCTTTCTTT. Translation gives CASSPRQNTEAFF.

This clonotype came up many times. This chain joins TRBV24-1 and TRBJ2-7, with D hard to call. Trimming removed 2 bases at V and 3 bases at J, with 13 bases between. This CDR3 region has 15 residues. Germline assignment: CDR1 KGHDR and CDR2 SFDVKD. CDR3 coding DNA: TGTGCCACCAGTGATTCTACTAACCCCAACTACGAGCAGTACTTC. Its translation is CATSDSTNPNYEQYF.

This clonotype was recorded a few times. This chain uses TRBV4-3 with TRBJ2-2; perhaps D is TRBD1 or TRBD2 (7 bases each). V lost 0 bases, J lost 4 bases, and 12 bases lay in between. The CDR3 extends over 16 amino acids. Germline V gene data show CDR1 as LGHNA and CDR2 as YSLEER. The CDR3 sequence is CASSQDQGGSTGELFF. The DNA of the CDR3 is TGCGCCAGCAGCCAAGATCAGGGGGGGAGCACCGGGGAGCTGTTTTTT.

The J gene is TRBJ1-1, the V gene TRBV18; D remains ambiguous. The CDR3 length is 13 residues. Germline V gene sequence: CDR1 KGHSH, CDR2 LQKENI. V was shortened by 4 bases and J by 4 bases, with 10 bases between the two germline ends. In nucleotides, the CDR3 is TGTGCCAGCTCACGAGGGAAGGGCACTGAAGCTTTCTTT. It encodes CASSRGKGTEAFF.

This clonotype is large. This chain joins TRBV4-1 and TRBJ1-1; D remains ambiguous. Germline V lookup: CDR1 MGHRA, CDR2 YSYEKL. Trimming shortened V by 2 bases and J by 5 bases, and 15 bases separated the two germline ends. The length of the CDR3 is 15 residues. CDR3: CASSQPASGGTEAFF. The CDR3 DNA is TGCGCCAGCAGCCAACCGGCCTCCGGAGGGACTGAAGCTTTCTTT.

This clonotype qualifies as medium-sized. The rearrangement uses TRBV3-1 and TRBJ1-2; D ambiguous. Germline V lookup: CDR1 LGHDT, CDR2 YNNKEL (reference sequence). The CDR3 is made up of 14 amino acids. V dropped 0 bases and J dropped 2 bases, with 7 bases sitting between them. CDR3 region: CASSQESGNYGYTF. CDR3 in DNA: TGTGCCAGCAGCCAAGAAAGCGGAAACTATGGCTACACCTTC. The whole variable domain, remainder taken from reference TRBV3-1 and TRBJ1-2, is DTAVSQTPKYLVTQMGNDKSIKCEQNLGHDTMYWYKQDSKKFLKIMFSYNNKELIINETVPNRFSPKSPDKAHLNLHINSLELGDSAVYFCASSQESGNYGYTFGSGTRLTVV.

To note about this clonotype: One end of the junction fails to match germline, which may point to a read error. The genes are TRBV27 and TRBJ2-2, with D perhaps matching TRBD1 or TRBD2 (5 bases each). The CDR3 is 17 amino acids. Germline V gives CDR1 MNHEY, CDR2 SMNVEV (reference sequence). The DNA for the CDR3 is TGTGCCCGCAGTTTAGGAACCCCGGGACGGAACACCGGGGAGCTGTTTTTT. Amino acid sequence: CARSLGTPGRNTGELFF.

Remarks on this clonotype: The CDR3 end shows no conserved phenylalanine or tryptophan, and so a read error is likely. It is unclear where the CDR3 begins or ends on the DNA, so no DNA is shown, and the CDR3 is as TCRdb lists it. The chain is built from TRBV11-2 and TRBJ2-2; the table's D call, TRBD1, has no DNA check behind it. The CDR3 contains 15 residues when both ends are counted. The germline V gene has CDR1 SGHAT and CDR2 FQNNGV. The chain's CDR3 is CASSSGRGDTGGLLG.

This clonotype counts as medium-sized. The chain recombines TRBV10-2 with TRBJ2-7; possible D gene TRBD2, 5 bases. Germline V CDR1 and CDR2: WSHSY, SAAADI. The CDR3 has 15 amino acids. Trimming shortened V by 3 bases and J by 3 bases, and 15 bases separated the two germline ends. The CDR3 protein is CASSDSTSGIYEQYF. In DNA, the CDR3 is TGCGCCAGCAGTGACTCCACCAGCGGCATCTACGAGCAGTACTTC.

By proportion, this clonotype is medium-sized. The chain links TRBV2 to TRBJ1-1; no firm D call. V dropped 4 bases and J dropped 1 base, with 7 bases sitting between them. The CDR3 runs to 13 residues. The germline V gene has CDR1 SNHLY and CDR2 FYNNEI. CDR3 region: CASSVWGNTEAFF. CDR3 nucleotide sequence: TGTGCCAGCAGTGTGTGGGGGAACACTGAAGCTTTCTTT. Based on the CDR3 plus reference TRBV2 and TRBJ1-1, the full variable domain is EPEVTQTPSHQVTQMGQEVILRCVPISNHLYFYWYRQILGQKVEFLVSFYNNEISEKSEIFDDQFSVERPDGSNFTLKIRSTKLEDSAMYFCASSVWGNTEAFFGQGTRLTVV.

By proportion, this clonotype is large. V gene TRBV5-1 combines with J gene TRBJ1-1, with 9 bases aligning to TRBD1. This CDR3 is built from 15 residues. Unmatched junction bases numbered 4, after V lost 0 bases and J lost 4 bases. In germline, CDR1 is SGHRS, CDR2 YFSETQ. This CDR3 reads CASSLATGGSTEAFF. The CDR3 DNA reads TGCGCCAGCAGCTTGGCGACAGGGGGTAGCACTGAAGCTTTCTTT. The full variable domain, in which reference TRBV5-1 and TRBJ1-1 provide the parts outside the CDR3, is KAGVTQTPRYLIKTRGQQVTLSCSPISGHRSVSWYQQTPGQGLQFLFEYFSETQRNKGNFPGRFSGRQFSNSRSEMNVSTLELGDSALYLCASSLATGGSTEAFFGQGTRLTVV.

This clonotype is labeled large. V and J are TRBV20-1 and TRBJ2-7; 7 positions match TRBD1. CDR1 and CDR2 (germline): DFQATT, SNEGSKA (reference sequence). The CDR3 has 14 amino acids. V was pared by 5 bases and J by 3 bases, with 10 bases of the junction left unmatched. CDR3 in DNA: TGCAGTGCTTACCGGGACAGAGAGAACTACGAGCAGTACTTC. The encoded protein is CSAYRDRENYEQYF.

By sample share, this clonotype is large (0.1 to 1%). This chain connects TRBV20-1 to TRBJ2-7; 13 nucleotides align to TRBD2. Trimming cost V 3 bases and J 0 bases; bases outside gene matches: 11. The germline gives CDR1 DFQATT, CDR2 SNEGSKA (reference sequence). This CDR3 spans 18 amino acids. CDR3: CSASSWRTSGRVSYEQYF. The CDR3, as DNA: TGCAGTGCTAGTTCATGGCGCACTAGCGGGAGGGTCTCCTACGAGCAGTACTTC.